These 15 T cell receptor beta chains came from one sample sequenced in a study of T cells expressing NK-cell markers. TCRdb re-called the 5' RACE reads and gives one entry per CDR3 protein, without DNA. The sample table includes about 390,000 distinct CDR3 sequences. Sequenced: blood T cells: a sorted CD56 or NKG2C T cell subset, CD4+ or CD8+ T cells, or bulk PBMC T cells (not recorded which). The receptors were gathered from a woman aged 50 to 60 in good health.

The CDR3 reads CASSFDTLNIQYF. This rearrangement joins TRBV7-9 to TRBJ2-4. The CDR3 is 13 amino acids. Per germline, CDR1 SEHNR and CDR2 FQNEAQ (reference sequence).

This chain uses TRBV6-5 with TRBJ2-2; TCRdb indicates TRBD1, and absent DNA this call remains unverified. The germline gives CDR1 MNHEY, CDR2 SVGAGI. This CDR3 region has 15 residues. The CDR3 reads CASSLTGTNTGELFF.

The chain couples TRBV7-9 to TRBJ2-1; TCRdb's D call, TRBD2, is unchecked because there is no DNA. There are 17 residues in the CDR3. Germline CDR1 and CDR2: SEHNR and FQNEAQ (reference sequence). The CDR3 reads CASSLGLAGRRYNEQFF.

The CDR3 here is CAISQKQERMSSYNEQFF. The chain is built from TRBV10-3 and TRBJ2-1. This CDR3 has 18 amino acids. Per the germline V gene, CDR1 is ENHRY and CDR2 is SYGVKD.

The chain links TRBV3-1 to TRBJ2-1; TCRdb returns TRBD1, unconfirmable since there is no DNA. This CDR3 contains 16 residues. Germline V gene lookup returns CDR1 LGHDT and CDR2 YNNKEL (reference sequence). The CDR3 sequence is CASSQEGPPTHNEQFF.

The rearrangement uses TRBV29-1 and TRBJ1-1; as DNA is missing, the TRBD1 call by TCRdb cannot be tested. In germline, CDR1 is SQVTM, CDR2 ANQGSEA. This CDR3 contains 13 residues. The CDR3: CSALTGINTEAFF.

CDR3 in amino acids: CASSPNLAGVNEQFF. The J gene is TRBJ2-1, the V gene TRBV18; TCRdb calls TRBD2, which cannot be checked without DNA. CDR3 size: 15 residues. Germline CDR1 is KGHSH and CDR2 is LQKENI.

V and J are TRBV24-1 and TRBJ2-4; TCRdb designates TRBD2, a call that cannot be tested without DNA. The germline V gene has CDR1 KGHDR and CDR2 SFDVKD. CDR3 length equals 16 residues. CDR3 region: CATSDRSGSHGNIQYF.

This chain links TRBV20-1 with TRBJ2-7; TCRdb's assignment of TRBD1 cannot be checked, as there is no DNA. The CDR3 is made up of 14 amino acids. CDR1 DFQATT and CDR2 SNEGSKA come from the germline V gene (reference sequence). This CDR3 reads CSATPEDRASEQYF.

The chain recombines TRBV5-1 with TRBJ2-1; TCRdb's D call of TRBD1 is untestable without DNA. Germline V gene lookup returns CDR1 SGHRS and CDR2 YFSETQ. This CDR3 has 14 amino acids. The chain's CDR3 is CASSRDAAYNEQFF.

V usage is TRBV15 and J usage is TRBJ1-5; TCRdb outputs TRBD1, but without DNA this stays unchecked. The CDR3 is 15 residues long. Per the germline V gene, CDR1 is LNHNV and CDR2 is YYDKDF (reference sequence). The chain's CDR3 is CATSRTPGGNQPQHF.

The CDR3 protein is CASRLTASSSVQQFF. The chain joins TRBV6-5 to TRBJ2-1; the D gene TCRdb calls, TRBD2, cannot be checked with no DNA. The CDR3 extends over 15 amino acids. Germline CDR1 reads MNHEY; CDR2 reads SVGAGI.

The J gene is TRBJ2-3, the V gene TRBV5-5; TCRdb gives TRBD1 as the D gene, but with no DNA this cannot be confirmed. This CDR3 comprises 16 residues. The germline gives CDR1 SGHKS, CDR2 YYEKEE (reference sequence). The CDR3 reads CASSFRLGQAADTQYF.

The chain joins TRBV5-1 to TRBJ2-3; TCRdb names TRBD2, which stays unverified in the absence of DNA. The CDR3 runs 15 residues. From germline, CDR1 is SGHRS and CDR2 YFSETQ. CDR3 protein: CASSSGTFSTDTQYF.

The V and J genes are TRBV10-3 and TRBJ2-2; TCRdb outputs TRBD1, but without DNA this stays unchecked. CDR3 length: 12 amino acids. Per the germline V gene, CDR1 is ENHRY and CDR2 is SYGVKD. The CDR3 is CAIRRGPGELFF.